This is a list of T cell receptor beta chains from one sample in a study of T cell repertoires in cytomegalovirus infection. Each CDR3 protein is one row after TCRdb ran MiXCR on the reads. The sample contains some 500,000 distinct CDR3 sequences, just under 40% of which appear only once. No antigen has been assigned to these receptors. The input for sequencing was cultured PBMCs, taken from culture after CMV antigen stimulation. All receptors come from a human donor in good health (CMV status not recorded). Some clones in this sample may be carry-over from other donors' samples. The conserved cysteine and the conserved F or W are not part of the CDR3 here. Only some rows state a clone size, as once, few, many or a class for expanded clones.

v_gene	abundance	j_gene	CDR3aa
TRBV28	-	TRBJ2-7	ATSGAGGSYEQY
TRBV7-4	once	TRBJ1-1	ASSSTVSEAF
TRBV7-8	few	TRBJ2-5	ASRTPHGLETQY
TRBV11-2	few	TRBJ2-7	ASSLDRIAGSYEQY
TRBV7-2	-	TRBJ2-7	ASSLAVGGNEQY
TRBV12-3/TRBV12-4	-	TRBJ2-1	ASSLRGSTGYNEQF
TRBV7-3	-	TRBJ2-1	ASSSPVGGLPSSYNEQF
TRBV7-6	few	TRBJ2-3	ASSQTPLATDTQY
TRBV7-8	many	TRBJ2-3	ASSLDGLGTQY
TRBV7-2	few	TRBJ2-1	ASSSGLAGGQGEQF
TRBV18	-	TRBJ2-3	ASSPPASDTQY
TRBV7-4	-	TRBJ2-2	ASSSDFAVSTGELF
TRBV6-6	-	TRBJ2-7	ASRPDPYEQY